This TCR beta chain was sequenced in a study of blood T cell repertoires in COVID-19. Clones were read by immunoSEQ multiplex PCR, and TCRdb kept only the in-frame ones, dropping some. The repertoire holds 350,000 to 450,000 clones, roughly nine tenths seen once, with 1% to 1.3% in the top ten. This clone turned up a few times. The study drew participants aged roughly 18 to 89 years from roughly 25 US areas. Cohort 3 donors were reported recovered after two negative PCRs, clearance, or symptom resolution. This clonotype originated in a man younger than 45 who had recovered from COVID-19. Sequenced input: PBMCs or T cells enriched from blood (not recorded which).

The CDR3, as DNA: TGTGCCAGCAGTTTATACCTGAAGGGGGCCGGGGAAAAACTGTTTTTT. Translated: CASSLYLKGAGEKLFF. This chain connects TRBV28 to TRBJ1-4; 7 positions match TRBD1. Germline V lookup: CDR1 MDHEN, CDR2 SYDVKM. CDR3 length equals 16 residues. V was clipped by 1 base and J by 8 bases; unmatched bases: 10.